Ten or more counts support the clone carrying this T cell receptor beta chain. The antigen remains unidentified. HTBI primers from iRepertoire and Arm-PCR of CDR3 regions yielded the TCR beta libraries. TCRdb fed the multiplex PCR reads into MiXCR, producing one record per CDR3 protein. Among 200,000 to 250,000 distinct CDR3 sequences listed, less than 20% were seen once. These data come from a study of regulatory T cells in long-lasting Graves disease. Study details: Graves' patients (newly diagnosed) had been on antithyroid drugs under 3 months.

Time point reported: newly diagnosed GD, antithyroid drugs for less than 3 months. Researchers made the TCR library from RNA that was extracted from PBMCs. Findings and caveats of the study: Persistent Graves' patients showed a TCR diversity that was lower than that of newly diagnosed ones.

Germline V lookup: CDR1 MNHNS, CDR2 SASEGT. V lost 2 bases to trimming and J lost 5 bases; unmatched junction nucleotides: 3. This CDR3 is built from 14 residues. This same sample was also part of a study on T cells in Graves' hyperthyroidism and ophthalmopathy.

Specimen: peripheral blood mononuclear cells (PBMCs), collected at new diagnosis, from a patient treated with antithyroid drugs. This receptor was identified in a woman aged 25-40 years with Graves disease. This chain uses TRBV6-1 with TRBJ2-5; 9 nucleotides align to TRBD1. CDR3 region: CASSENRGRETQYF. As DNA, the CDR3 is TGTGCCAGCAGTGAAAACAGGGGGCGGGAGACCCAGTACTTC.